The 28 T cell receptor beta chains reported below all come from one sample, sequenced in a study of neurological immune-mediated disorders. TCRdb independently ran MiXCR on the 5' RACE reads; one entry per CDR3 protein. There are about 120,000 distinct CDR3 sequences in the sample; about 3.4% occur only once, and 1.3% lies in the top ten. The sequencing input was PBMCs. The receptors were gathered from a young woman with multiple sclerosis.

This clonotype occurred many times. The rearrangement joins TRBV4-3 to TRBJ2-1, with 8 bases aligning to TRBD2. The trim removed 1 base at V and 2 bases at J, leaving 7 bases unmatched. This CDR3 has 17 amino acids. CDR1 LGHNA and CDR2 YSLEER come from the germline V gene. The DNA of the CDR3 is TGCGCCAGCAGCCAAGGGGGAAGCGGGAGTACCTACAATGAGCAGTTCTTC. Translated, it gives CASSQGGSGSTYNEQFF.

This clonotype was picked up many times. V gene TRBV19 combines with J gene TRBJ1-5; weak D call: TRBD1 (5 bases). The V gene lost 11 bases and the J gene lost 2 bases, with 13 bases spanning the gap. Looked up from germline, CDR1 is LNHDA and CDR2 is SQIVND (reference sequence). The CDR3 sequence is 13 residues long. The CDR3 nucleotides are TGTGCCTGTGGATGGGGCGGCAATCAGCCCCAGCATTTT. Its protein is CACGWGGNQPQHF.

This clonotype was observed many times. The CDR3: CASSKGTGWYTEAFF. As DNA, the CDR3 is TGTGCCAGCAGCAAGGGGACAGGTTGGTACACTGAAGCTTTCTTT. The chain couples TRBV28 to TRBJ1-1, with 8 bases identical to TRBD1. From germline, CDR1 is MDHEN and CDR2 SYDVKM. Losses at the gene ends were 6 bases for V and 3 bases for J; bases not matched to a gene: 9. There are 15 residues in the CDR3.

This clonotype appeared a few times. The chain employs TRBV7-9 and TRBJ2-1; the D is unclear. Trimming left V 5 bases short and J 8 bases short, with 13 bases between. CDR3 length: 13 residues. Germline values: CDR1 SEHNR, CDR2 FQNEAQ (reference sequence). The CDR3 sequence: CASSPSPRDEQFF. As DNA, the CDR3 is TGTGCCAGCAGCCCAAGCCCGAGAGATGAGCAGTTCTTC.

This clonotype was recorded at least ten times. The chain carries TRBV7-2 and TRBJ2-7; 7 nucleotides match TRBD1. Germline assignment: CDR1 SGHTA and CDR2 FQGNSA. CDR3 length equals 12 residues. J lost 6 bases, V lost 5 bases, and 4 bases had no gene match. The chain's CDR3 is CASSRQGVEQYF. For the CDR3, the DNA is TGTGCCAGCAGCCGACAGGGAGTCGAGCAGTACTTC.

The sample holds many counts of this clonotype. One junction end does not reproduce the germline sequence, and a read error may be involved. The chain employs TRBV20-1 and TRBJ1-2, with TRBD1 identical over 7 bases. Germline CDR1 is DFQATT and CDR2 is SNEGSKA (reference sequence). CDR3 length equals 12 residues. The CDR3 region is CSARGTVYGYTF. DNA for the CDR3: TGCAGTGCCAGAGGGACAGTCTATGGCTACACCTTC.

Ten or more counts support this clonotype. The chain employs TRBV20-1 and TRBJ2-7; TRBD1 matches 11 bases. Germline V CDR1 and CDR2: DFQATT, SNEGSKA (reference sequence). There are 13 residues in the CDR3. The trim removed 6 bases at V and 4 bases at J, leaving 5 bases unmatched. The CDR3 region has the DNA TGCAGTGCCAGCAGGGACAGGGGGTACGAGCAGTACTTC. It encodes CSASRDRGYEQYF.

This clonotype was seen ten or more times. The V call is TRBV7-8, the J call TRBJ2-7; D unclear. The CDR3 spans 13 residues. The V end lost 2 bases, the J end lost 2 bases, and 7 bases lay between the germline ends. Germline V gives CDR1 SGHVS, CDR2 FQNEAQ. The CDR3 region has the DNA TGTGCCAGCAGCTTATCCACCCCCTACGAGCAGTACTTC. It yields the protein CASSLSTPYEQYF.

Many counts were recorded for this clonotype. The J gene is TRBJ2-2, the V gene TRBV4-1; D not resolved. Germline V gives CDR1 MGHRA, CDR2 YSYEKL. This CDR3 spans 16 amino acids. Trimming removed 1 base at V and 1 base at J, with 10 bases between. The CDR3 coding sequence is TGCGCCAGCAGCCAAGCCACTACCAAGAACACCGGGGAGCTGTTTTTT. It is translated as CASSQATTKNTGELFF.

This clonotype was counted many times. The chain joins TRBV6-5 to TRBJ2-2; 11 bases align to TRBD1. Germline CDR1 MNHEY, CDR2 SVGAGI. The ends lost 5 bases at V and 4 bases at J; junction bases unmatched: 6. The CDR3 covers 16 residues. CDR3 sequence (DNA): TGTGCCAGCAGTCCCGGGACAGGGGGAGGCACCGGGGAGCTGTTTTTT. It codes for CASSPGTGGGTGELFF.

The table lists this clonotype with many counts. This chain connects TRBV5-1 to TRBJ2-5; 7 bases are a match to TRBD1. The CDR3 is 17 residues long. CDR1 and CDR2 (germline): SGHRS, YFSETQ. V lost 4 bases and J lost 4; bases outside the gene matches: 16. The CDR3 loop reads CASSTDGTAIIRETQYF. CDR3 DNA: TGCGCCAGCAGCACTGACGGGACAGCCATAATTCGAGAGACCCAGTACTTC. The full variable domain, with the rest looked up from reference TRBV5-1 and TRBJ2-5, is KAGVTQTPRYLIKTRGQQVTLSCSPISGHRSVSWYQQTPGQGLQFLFEYFSETQRNKGNFPGRFSGRQFSNSRSEMNVSTLELGDSALYLCASSTDGTAIIRETQYFGPGTRLLVL.

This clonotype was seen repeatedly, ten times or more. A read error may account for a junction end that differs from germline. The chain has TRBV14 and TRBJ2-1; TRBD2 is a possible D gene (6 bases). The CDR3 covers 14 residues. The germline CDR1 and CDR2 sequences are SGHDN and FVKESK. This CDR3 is CASSHYPATRAPNF. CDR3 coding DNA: TGTGCCAGCAGCCACTACCCCGCGACTAGGGCCCCGAACTTC.

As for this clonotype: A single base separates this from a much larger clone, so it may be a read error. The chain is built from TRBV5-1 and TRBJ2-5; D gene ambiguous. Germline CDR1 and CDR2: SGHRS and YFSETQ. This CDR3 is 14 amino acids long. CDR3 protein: CAGSQASGSETQYF. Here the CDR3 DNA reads TGCGCCGGCAGCCAGGCATCAGGATCGGAGACCCAGTACTTC.

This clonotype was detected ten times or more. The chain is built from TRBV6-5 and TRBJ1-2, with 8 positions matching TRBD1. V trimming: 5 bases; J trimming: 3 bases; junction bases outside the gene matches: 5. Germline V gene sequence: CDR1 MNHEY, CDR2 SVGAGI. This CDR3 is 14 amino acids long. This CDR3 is CASSAGGADYGYTF. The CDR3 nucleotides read TGTGCCAGCAGTGCAGGGGGCGCGGACTATGGCTACACCTTC.

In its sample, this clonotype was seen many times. CDR3 DNA sequence: TGTGCCAGTAGTACTTCCGTAAGGCAGCCCCAGCATTTT. Translation gives CASSTSVRQPQHF. The rearrangement joins TRBV19 to TRBJ1-5; D gene unclear. The CDR3 sequence is 13 residues long. Looked up from germline, CDR1 is LNHDA and CDR2 is SQIVND (reference sequence). V was pared by 4 bases and J by 7 bases, with 11 bases between.

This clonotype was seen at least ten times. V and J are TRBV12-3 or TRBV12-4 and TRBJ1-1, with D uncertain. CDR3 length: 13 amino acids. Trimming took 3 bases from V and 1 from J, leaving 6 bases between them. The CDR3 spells CASSFGSNTEAFF. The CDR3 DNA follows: TGTGCCAGCAGTTTCGGGTCGAACACTGAAGCTTTCTTT.

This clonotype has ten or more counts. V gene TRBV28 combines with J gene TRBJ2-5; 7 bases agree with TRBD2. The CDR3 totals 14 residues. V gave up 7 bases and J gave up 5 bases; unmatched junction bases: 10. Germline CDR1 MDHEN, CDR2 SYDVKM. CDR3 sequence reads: CASIPGGLEETQYF. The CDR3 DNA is TGTGCCAGCATTCCGGGAGGACTGGAGGAGACCCAGTACTTC.

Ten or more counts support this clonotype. The CDR3 DNA follows: TGTGCCAGCCGGGGGGGTGGGGAGCAGTTCTTC. The encoded protein is CASRGGGEQFF. The J gene is TRBJ2-1, the V gene TRBV6-5; TRBD2 aligns across 8 bases. This CDR3 contains 11 residues. Trimming took 8 bases from V and 10 from J; bases not matched to a gene: 4. Looked up from germline, CDR1 is MNHEY and CDR2 is SVGAGI.

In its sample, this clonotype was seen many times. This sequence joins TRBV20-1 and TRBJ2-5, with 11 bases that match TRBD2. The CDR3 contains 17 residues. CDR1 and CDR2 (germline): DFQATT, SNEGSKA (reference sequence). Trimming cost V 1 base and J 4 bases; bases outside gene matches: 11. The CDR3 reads CSARGLAGFTTRETQYF. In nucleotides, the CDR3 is TGCAGTGCTAGAGGACTAGCGGGATTTACGACCCGAGAGACCCAGTACTTC.

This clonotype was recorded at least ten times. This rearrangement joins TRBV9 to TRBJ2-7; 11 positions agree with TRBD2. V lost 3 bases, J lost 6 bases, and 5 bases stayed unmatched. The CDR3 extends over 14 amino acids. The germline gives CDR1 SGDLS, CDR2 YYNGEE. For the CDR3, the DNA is TGTGCCAGCAGCGCGGGGACTAGCGGAGGCGAGCAGTACTTC. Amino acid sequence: CASSAGTSGGEQYF.

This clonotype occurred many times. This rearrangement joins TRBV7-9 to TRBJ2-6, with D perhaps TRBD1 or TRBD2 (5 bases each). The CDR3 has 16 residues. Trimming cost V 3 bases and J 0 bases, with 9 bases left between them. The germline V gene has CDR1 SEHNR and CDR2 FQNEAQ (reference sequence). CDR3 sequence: CASSFEGSSGANVLTF. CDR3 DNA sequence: TGTGCCAGCAGCTTCGAGGGGAGCTCTGGGGCCAACGTCCTGACTTTC.

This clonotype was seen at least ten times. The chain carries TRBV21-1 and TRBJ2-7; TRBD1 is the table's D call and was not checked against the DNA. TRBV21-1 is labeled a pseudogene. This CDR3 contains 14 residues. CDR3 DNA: TGTGCCAGCAGCCCTGGGACAGGGGGCTGGGAGCAGTACTTC. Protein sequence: CASSPGTGGWEQYF.

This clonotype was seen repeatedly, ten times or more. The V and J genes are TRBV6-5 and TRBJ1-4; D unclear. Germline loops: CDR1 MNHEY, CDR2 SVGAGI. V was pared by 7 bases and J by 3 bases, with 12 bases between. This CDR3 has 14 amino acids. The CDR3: CASKEMMANEKLFF. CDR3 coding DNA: TGTGCCAGCAAGGAAATGATGGCTAATGAAAAACTGTTTTTT.

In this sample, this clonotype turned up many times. CDR3 DNA: TGCAGTGCCCTTACGGGGGCGGGGTACAATGAGCAGTTCTTC. Its translation is CSALTGAGYNEQFF. The rearrangement links TRBV20-1 to TRBJ2-1; D might be TRBD1 or TRBD2, each matching 6 bases. The V end lost 6 bases, the J end lost 4 bases, and 16 bases lay between the germline ends. The CDR3 totals 14 residues. CDR1 DFQATT and CDR2 SNEGSKA come from the germline V gene (reference sequence).

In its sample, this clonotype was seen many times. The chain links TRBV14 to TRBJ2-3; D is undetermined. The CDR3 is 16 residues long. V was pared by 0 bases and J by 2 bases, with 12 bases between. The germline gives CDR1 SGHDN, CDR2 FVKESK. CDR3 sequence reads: CASSQDRRVDTDTQYF. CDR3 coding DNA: TGTGCCAGCAGCCAAGACAGACGGGTAGACACAGATACGCAGTATTTT.

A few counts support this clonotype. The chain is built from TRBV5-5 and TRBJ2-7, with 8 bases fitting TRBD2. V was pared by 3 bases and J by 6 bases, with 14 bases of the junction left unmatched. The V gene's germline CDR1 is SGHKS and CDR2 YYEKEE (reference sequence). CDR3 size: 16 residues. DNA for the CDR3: TGTGCCAGCAGCTCCACTAGCGGAGGGGCCCTACGCGAGCAGTACTTC. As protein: CASSSTSGGALREQYF.

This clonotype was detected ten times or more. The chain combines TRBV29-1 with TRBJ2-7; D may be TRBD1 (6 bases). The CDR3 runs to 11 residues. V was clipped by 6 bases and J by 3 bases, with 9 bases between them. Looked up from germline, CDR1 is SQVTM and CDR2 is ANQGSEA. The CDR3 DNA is TGCAGCGTCCGGGACAACTACGAGCAGTACTTC. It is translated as CSVRDNYEQYF.

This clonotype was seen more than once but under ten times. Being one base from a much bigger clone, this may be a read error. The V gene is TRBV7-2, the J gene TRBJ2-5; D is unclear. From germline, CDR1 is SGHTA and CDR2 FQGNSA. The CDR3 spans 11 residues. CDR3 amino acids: CASRQQENQYF. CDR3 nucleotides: TGTGCCAGCAGACAGCAAGAGAACCAGTACTTC.